The 10 T cell receptor beta chains below were found in one sample sequenced in a study of cytomegalovirus exposure and HLA in healthy donors (dated by TCRdb to the late 2010s). Library preparation used the immunoSEQ multiplex PCR assay. For the multiplex PCR, a mixture combining 60 forward primers for TCR Vbeta segments and 13 reverse primers for TCR Jbeta segments was used. Held by TCRdb, this immuneACCESS table contains in-frame sequences only and omits some clones. Under half of the omission traces to an unresolved V gene where checked; the cause of the rest is unknown. This sample holds 150,000 to 200,000 clones; roughly 80% were observed only once. Together, the top ten hold about 1.3% of the sample. Sequenced input: PBMCs. Source of these receptors: a man aged 25 to 40 in good health and CMV-seronegative.

The V gene is TRBV7-9, the J gene TRBJ2-7; D gene uncertain. The CDR3 contains 12 residues. Germline CDR1 reads SEHNR; CDR2 reads FQNEAQ (reference sequence). The germline V and J ends were trimmed by 1 base and 6 bases, with 7 bases remaining between them. The CDR3: CASSLEISEQYF. CDR3 sequence (DNA): TGTGCCAGCAGCTTAGAAATCTCCGAGCAGTACTTC.

The chain recombines TRBV30 with TRBJ1-1; D gene unclear. Germline V gene data show CDR1 as GTSNPN and CDR2 as SVGIG (reference sequence). The V end lost 2 bases, the J end lost 3 bases, and 10 bases lay between the germline ends. This CDR3 contains 13 residues. CDR3 nucleotides: TGTGCCTGGAGTATTGAGTCGGACACTGAAGCTTTCTTT. Amino acid sequence: CAWSIESDTEAFF.

The chain couples TRBV9 to TRBJ1-6; D might be TRBD1 (5 bases). CDR3 size: 18 residues. Per germline, CDR1 SGDLS and CDR2 YYNGEE. V was cut by 3 bases and J by 4 bases, with 20 bases left in between. Written as DNA, the CDR3 is TGTGCCAGCAGCGAAGGTGACAGAGCCCCCTTGTATAATTCACCCCTCCACTTT. It codes for CASSEGDRAPLYNSPLHF.

The V gene is TRBV30, the J gene TRBJ2-5, with D perhaps matching TRBD2 (6 bases). Germline CDR1 GTSNPN, CDR2 SVGIG (reference sequence). The CDR3 consists of 14 residues. The V end lost 4 bases, the J end lost 4 bases, and 16 bases lay between the germline ends. In DNA, the CDR3 is TGTGCCTGGATGGTGGCCGCCGGGGGAGAGACCCAGTACTTC. This encodes CAWMVAAGGETQYF.

This chain joins TRBV6-6 and TRBJ2-2; tentatively, D is TRBD2 (6 bases). The ends were cut back, 2 bases at V and 6 bases at J, with 16 bases in the middle. The CDR3 spans 16 residues. Germline loops: CDR1 MNHNY, CDR2 SVGAGI (reference sequence). The CDR3 loop is CASSYPGGEYAGELFF. DNA of the CDR3: TGTGCCAGCAGTTACCCCGGGGGAGAGTATGCCGGGGAGCTGTTTTTT.

This chain links TRBV6-1 with TRBJ2-2, with D uncertain. This CDR3 spans 15 amino acids. Per the germline V gene, CDR1 is MNHNS and CDR2 is SASEGT. Trimming pared 3 bases from V and 0 bases from J, leaving 8 bases between. CDR3 protein: CASSEGMTNTGELFF. The CDR3 DNA is TGTGCCAGCAGTGAGGGCATGACGAACACCGGGGAGCTGTTTTTT.

The V gene is TRBV29-1, the J gene TRBJ2-7, with TRBD2 identical over 12 bases. Germline V CDR1 and CDR2: SQVTM, ANQGSEA. The CDR3 is 20 residues long. V lost 6 bases, J lost 0 bases, and 21 bases stayed unmatched. The CDR3 region has the DNA TGCAGCGTCGAAAACCGTATTCGACTAGCGGGAGTTCGAAACTCCTACGAGCAGTACTTC. It is translated as CSVENRIRLAGVRNSYEQYF.

This chain's CDR3 is CASSLSLSNSDTQYF. The CDR3, as DNA: TGTGCCAGCAGCTTATCTCTGAGTAACTCAGATACGCAGTATTTT. This sequence joins TRBV7-2 and TRBJ2-3; D not certain. V lost 2 bases and J lost 4, with 13 bases in between. Germline V CDR1 and CDR2: SGHTA, FQGNSA. The CDR3 sequence is 15 residues long.

The rearrangement links TRBV4-3 to TRBJ2-4; D is unclear. Trimming left V 0 bases short and J 1 base short, with 10 bases between. Looked up from germline, CDR1 is LGHNA and CDR2 is YSLEER. This CDR3 is built from 16 residues. DNA of the CDR3: TGCGCCAGCAGCCAAGAGACTTCACGGGCCAAAAACATTCAGTACTTC. Protein: CASSQETSRAKNIQYF.

In its sample, this clone was seen a few times. The J gene is TRBJ2-7, the V gene TRBV18; TRBD2 is a possible D gene (5 bases). CDR1 and CDR2 (germline): KGHSH, LQKENI. V shed 2 bases and J shed 1 base, with 9 bases lying between them. The CDR3 is 14 amino acids. This CDR3 reads CASSPSQRSYEQYF. The CDR3 nucleotides are TGTGCCAGCTCACCAAGTCAGCGGTCCTACGAGCAGTACTTC.